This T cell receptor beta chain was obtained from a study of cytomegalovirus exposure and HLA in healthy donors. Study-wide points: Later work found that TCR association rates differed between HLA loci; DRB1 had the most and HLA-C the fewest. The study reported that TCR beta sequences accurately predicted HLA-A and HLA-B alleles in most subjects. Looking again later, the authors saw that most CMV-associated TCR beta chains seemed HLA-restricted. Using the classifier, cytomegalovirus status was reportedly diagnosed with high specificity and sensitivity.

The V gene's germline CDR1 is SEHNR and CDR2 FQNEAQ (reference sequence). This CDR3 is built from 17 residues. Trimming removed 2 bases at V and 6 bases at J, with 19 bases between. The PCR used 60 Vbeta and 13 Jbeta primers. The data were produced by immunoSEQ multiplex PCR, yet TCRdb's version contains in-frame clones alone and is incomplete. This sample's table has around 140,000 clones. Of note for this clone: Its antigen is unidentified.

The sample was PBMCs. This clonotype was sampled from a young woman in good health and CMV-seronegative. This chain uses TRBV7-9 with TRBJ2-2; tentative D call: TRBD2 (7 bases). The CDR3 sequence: CASSLSGGPGFSGELFF. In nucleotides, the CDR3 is TGTGCCAGCAGCTTATCGGGGGGCCCGGGTTTTTCCGGGGAGCTGTTTTTT.